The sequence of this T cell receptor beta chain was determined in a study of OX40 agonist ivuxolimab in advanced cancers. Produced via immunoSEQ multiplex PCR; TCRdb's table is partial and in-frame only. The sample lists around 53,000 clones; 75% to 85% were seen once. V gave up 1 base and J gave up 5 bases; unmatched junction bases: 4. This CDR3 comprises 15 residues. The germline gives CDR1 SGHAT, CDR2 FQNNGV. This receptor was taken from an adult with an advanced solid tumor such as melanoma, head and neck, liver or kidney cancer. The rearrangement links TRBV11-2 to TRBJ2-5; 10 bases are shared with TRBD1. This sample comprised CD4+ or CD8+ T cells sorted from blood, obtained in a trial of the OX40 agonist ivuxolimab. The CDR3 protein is CASSLVDRGWETQYF. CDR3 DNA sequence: TGTGCCAGCAGCTTAGTGGACAGGGGGTGGGAGACCCAGTACTTC.